This T cell receptor (beta chain) was captured by sequencing in a study of T cells in Graves' hyperthyroidism and ophthalmopathy. Study-wide background: Before any treatment, at initial diagnosis, peripheral blood was collected. General observations from the study: Peripheral blood also featured most of the thyroid clonotypes expanded above 0.001. Model predictions of ophthalmopathy came a median about 6.3 months before onset.

Notes on this clonotype: Its antigen is unknown.

RNA transcripts gave rise to amplified TCR beta CDR3 regions. In the first-round RT-PCR of the TCR CDR3, the HTBI primer set was used. TCRdb reprocessed the multiplex PCR reads with MiXCR, giving one entry per CDR3 protein. This sample has approximately 620,000 distinct CDR3 sequences, with about a sixth found just once. V gave up 5 bases and J gave up 3 bases, with 5 bases separating them. The CDR3 loop spans 13 amino acids. The PBMCs were taken from roughly 9.3 ml of fresh peripheral blood. The chain employs TRBV12-3 or TRBV12-4 and TRBJ2-6; no clear D. The sample taken for sequencing was blood. This receptor was identified in a woman aged 40 to 50 with Graves' ophthalmopathy. For the CDR3, the DNA is TGTGCCAGCAGTGGGATTGGGGCCAACGTCCTGACTTTC. This codes for CASSGIGANVLTF.